This is a list of T cell receptor beta chains from one sample in a study of shared clonotypes between healthy human individuals. Generated by immunoSEQ multiplex PCR, the TCRdb table keeps only in-frame clones and is missing some. The sample holds about 2 million clones, 95% seen once. The sample comprised naive CD4+ T cells sorted from blood. The origin of the receptors is a young man in good health. Both conserved end residues are part of each CDR3. The order of the fields is D gene, V gene, J gene, clone size, CDR3 DNA, CDR3 protein. D genes are given only for firm matches. For some rows the clone size is stated as once, few or many, or as a class when expanded; others skip it.

D gene: TRBD2
V gene: TRBV5-4
J gene: TRBJ2-7
clone size: few
CDR3 DNA: TGTGCCAGCAGCGGAGGACTAGCGGCAAACTACGAGCAGTACTTC
CDR3 protein: CASSGGLAANYEQYF

D gene: TRBD1
V gene: TRBV6-1
J gene: TRBJ2-1
clone size: -
CDR3 DNA: TGTGCCGCCAACCGGGACAGGGGGAACAATGAGCAGTTCTTC
CDR3 protein: CAANRDRGNNEQFF

D gene: TRBD1
V gene: TRBV28
J gene: TRBJ1-5
clone size: -
CDR3 DNA: TGTGCCAGCAGAGAACAGGGGGTTGGCAATCAGCCCCAGCATTTT
CDR3 protein: CASREQGVGNQPQHF

D gene: -
V gene: TRBV12-1
J gene: TRBJ2-7
clone size: -
CDR3 DNA: TGTGCCAGCAGCTTACGACAGGGAATGATCAACGAGCAGTACTTC
CDR3 protein: CASSLRQGMINEQYF

D gene: -
V gene: TRBV5-4
J gene: TRBJ1-1
clone size: -
CDR3 DNA: TGTGCCAGCAGCTTGGCCCTGGGGGGGAGCACTGAAGCTTTCTTT
CDR3 protein: CASSLALGGSTEAFF

D gene: -
V gene: TRBV30
J gene: TRBJ2-1
clone size: -
CDR3 DNA: TGTGCATCGACCCCCTCCTACAATGAGCAGTTCTTC
CDR3 protein: CASTPSYNEQFF

D gene: TRBD1
V gene: TRBV10-3
J gene: TRBJ2-2
clone size: -
CDR3 DNA: TGTGCCATCAGAACTTCGACAGGGGGCCCGGGGGAGCTGTTTTTT
CDR3 protein: CAIRTSTGGPGELFF

D gene: TRBD2
V gene: TRBV7-9
J gene: TRBJ2-7
clone size: -
CDR3 DNA: TGTGCCAGCAGCCCCCCGGGACTAGCGGGGAATGGGGAGCAGTACTTC
CDR3 protein: CASSPPGLAGNGEQYF

D gene: -
V gene: TRBV28
J gene: TRBJ2-7
clone size: once
CDR3 DNA: TGTGCCAGCAGTTTCCCTGGGCATTCCTACGAGCAGTACTTC
CDR3 protein: CASSFPGHSYEQYF

D gene: TRBD1
V gene: TRBV4-1
J gene: TRBJ1-1
clone size: -
CDR3 DNA: TGCGCCAGCAGCCAGAGACGGACAGGCCTAACTGAAGCTTTCTTT
CDR3 protein: CASSQRRTGLTEAFF